Listed below are T cell receptor beta chains from one sample, sequenced in a study of T cell responses to AZD1222 COVID-19 vaccine. Clones were sequenced by immunoSEQ multiplex PCR, and TCRdb holds only the in-frame ones, with some missing. There are about 78,000 clones in the sample; around four fifths occur only once, and around 3% lies in the top ten. The starting material was peripheral blood, obtained on day 0 of AZD1222 vaccination. The source is an adult in good health. Both conserved end residues are trimmed from each CDR3. Each record gives: V gene, J gene, D gene, CDR3 protein. The D gene is left open where the match is weak.

>TRBV4-3|TRBJ2-7|TRBD2
ASSQDPGGPVGYEQY
>TRBV7-3|TRBJ2-1|.
ASSVRQGGDEQF
>TRBV9|TRBJ1-2|TRBD1
ASSVVGQGHYGYT
>TRBV4-1|TRBJ2-7|.
ASSQGGVEQY
>TRBV5-1|TRBJ2-1|TRBD2
ASRHRTSGDNEQF
>TRBV3-1/TRBV3-2|TRBJ1-5|.
ASSQDLLSNQPQH
>TRBV4-3|TRBJ1-5|.
ASSPRVGSNQPQH
>TRBV30|TRBJ1-2|.
AWSIQGSYGYT
>TRBV7-2|TRBJ1-6|.
ASSLAGPPNSPLH
>TRBV5-1|TRBJ2-3|TRBD2
ASSLGAASGGTDTQY
>TRBV7-2|TRBJ1-2|.
ASSLHRAPGYGYT
>TRBV27|TRBJ2-3|.
ASTRGGTDTQY
>TRBV29-1|TRBJ1-4|.
SVRTDNEKLF
>TRBV4-3|TRBJ2-1|.
ASSQDWGTRVARNYNEQF
>TRBV7-6|TRBJ2-7|TRBD2
ASSLGVRLAGAEEQY
>TRBV5-5|TRBJ2-7|TRBD1
ASSIGQALSYEQY
>TRBV7-9|TRBJ1-4|.
ASSSRRETNEKLF
>TRBV5-5|TRBJ1-2|.
ASSLESGALGYT
>TRBV6-6|TRBJ2-7|TRBD1
ASRGTDSGEQY
>TRBV3-1/TRBV3-2|TRBJ2-7|.
ASSQGWQY
>TRBV5-1|TRBJ2-1|.
ASSSLGGNEQF
>TRBV3-1/TRBV3-2|TRBJ1-5|.
ASSQMVRQPQH
>TRBV15|TRBJ2-2|.
ATSGTRLGTGELF
>TRBV5-8|TRBJ1-3|.
ASSFYRASGNTIY
>TRBV25-1|TRBJ2-7|TRBD1
ASKPGQGYEQY
>TRBV6-2/TRBV6-3|TRBJ2-1|.
ASSYRGRNEQF
>TRBV6-2/TRBV6-3|TRBJ2-2|.
ASSITTSTGELF
>TRBV12-1|TRBJ2-1|.
ASPYAGYSYNEQF
>TRBV7-9|TRBJ2-3|TRBD1
ASRETGGTDTQY
>TRBV7-2|TRBJ2-2|TRBD1
ASSLRWGQPGELF
>TRBV25-1|TRBJ2-7|TRBD2
ASSSGSSGRVRSYEQY
>TRBV7-2|TRBJ2-7|.
ASSLRDLSTYEQY
>TRBV30|TRBJ1-6|.
AWSGTPLGPLH
>TRBV7-2|TRBJ2-1|.
ASSLVVGKSYNEQF
>TRBV3-1/TRBV3-2|TRBJ2-7|.
ASSLRGPTYEQY
>TRBV3-1/TRBV3-2|TRBJ1-2|TRBD1
ASRHLGAGGTRSYGYT
>TRBV15|TRBJ1-1|.
ATFGTEAF
>TRBV11-2|TRBJ1-3|.
ASTHNRAKGNTIY
>TRBV5-1|TRBJ1-4|.
ASSWRGGGRDEKLF
>TRBV18|TRBJ2-7|.
ASSPRTHSSYEQY
>TRBV27|TRBJ2-7|.
ASRSGYSYEQY
>TRBV19|TRBJ1-5|.
ASSMDGYSNQPQH
>TRBV2|TRBJ2-1|TRBD2
ASSRGGSGSSYNEQF
>TRBV18|TRBJ2-7|TRBD2
ASSLGLAGGSYEQY
>TRBV7-2|TRBJ1-4|.
ASSLTGTTNEKLF
>TRBV29-1|TRBJ2-1|.
SVGQGGHGNEQF
>TRBV9|TRBJ2-7|.
ASSVLGDRSYEQY
>TRBV11-2|TRBJ1-1|.
ASTGQSVNTEAF
>TRBV6-5|TRBJ2-3|TRBD2
ASSSLTSGVPDTQY
>TRBV27|TRBJ2-1|.
ASSVYNYNEQF
>TRBV25-1|TRBJ1-1|.
ASSEAGYREAF
>TRBV12-3/TRBV12-4|TRBJ1-5|.
ASSAGSNQPQH
>TRBV3-1/TRBV3-2|TRBJ1-3|.
ASSQGRVSGNTIY
>TRBV19|TRBJ1-2|.
ASSMPQGRYGYT
>TRBV10-3|TRBJ1-5|.
AISESPGQPQH
>TRBV2|TRBJ2-2|TRBD2
ASRKTSGSSTGELF
>TRBV4-1|TRBJ1-5|.
ASSNLQGGRGNQPQH
>TRBV19|TRBJ1-6|TRBD1
ASSIGTGNLQSSPLH
>TRBV4-3|TRBJ1-4|.
ASSRAVVNEKLF
>TRBV27|TRBJ2-7|.
ASSLNTDSYEQY